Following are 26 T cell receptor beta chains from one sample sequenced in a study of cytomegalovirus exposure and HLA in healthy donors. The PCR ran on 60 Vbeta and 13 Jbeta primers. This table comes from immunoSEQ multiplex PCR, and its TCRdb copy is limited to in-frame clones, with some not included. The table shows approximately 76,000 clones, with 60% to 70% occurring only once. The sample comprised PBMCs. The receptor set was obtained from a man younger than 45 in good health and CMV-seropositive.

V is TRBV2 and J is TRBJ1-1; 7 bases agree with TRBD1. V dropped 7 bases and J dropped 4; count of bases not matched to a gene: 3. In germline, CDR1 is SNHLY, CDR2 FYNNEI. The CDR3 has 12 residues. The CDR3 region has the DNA TGTGCCAGCAAGGCAGGGGGCACTGAAGCTTTCTTT. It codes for CASKAGGTEAFF.

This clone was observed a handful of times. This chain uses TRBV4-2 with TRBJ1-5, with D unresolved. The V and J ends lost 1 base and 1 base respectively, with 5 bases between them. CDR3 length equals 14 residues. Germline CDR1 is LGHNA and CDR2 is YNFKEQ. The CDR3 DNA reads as TGTGCCAGCAGCCAAGGAGGCAGCAATCAGCCCCAGCATTTT. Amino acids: CASSQGGSNQPQHF.

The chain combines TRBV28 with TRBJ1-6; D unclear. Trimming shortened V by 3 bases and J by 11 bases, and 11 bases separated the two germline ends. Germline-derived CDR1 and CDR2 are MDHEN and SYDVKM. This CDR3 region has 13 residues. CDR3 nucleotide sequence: TGTGCCAGCAGTTTTTCCCCCGTTCCACCCCTCCACTTT. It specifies CASSFSPVPPLHF.

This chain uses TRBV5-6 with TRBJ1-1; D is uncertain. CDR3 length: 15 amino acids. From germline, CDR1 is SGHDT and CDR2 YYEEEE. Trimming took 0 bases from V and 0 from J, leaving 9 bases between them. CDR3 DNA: TGTGCCAGCAGCTTGGCCGGAGGGCTGAACACTGAAGCTTTCTTT. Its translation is CASSLAGGLNTEAFF.

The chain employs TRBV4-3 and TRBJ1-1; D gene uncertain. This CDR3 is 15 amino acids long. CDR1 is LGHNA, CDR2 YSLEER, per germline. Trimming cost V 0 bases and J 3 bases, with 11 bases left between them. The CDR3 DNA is TGCGCCAGCAGCCAAGACGGGGATGGGGACACTGAAGCTTTCTTT. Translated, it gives CASSQDGDGDTEAFF.

The CDR3 region is CASALNQGAVGNQPQHF. The CDR3 DNA follows: TGTGCTAGTGCCCTCAATCAAGGGGCTGTTGGCAATCAGCCCCAGCATTTT. The chain employs TRBV12-5 and TRBJ1-5, with D tentatively TRBD1 (5 bases). CDR1 and CDR2 (germline): LGHNT, FRNRAP. This CDR3 contains 17 residues. Trimming took off 7 bases at V and 2 bases at J, with 21 bases between the two ends.

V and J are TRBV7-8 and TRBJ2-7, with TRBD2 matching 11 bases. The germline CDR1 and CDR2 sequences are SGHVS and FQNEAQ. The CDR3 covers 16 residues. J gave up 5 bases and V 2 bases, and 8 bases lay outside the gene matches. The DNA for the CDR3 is TGTGCCAGCAGCTTAACTAGCGGGAGTTCGTCCCACGAGCAGTACTTC. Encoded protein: CASSLTSGSSSHEQYF.

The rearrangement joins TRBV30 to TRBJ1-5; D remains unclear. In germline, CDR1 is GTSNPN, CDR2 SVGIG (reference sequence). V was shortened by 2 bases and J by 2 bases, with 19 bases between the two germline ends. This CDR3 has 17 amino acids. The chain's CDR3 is CAWSTPWALNGNQPQHF. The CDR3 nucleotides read TGTGCCTGGAGTACACCTTGGGCCCTTAACGGCAATCAGCCCCAGCATTTT.

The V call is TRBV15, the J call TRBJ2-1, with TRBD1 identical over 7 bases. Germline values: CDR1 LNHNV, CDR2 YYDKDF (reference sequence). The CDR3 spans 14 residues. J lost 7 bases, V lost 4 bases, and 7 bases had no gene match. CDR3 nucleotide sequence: TGTGCCACCAGCACAAACAGGGGTGGAAATGAGCAGTTCTTC. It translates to CATSTNRGGNEQFF.

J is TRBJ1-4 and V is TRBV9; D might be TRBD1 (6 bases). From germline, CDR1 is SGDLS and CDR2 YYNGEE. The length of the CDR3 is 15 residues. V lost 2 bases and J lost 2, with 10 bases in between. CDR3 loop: CASSVGAMTNEKLFF. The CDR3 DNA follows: TGTGCCAGCAGCGTGGGGGCAATGACTAATGAAAAACTGTTTTTT.

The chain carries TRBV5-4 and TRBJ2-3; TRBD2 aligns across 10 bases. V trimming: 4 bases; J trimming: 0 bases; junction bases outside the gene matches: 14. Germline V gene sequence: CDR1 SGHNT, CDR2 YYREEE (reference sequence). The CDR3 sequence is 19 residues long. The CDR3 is CASSRGGLAGAPSTDTQYF. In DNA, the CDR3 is TGTGCCAGCAGCCGTGGGGGGCTAGCGGGGGCCCCCAGCACAGATACGCAGTATTTT. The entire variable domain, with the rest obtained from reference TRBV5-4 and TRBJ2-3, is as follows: ETGVTQSPTHLIKTRGQQVTLRCSSQSGHNTVSWYQQALGQGPQFIFQYYREEENGRGNFPPRFSGLQFPNYSSELNVNALELDDSALYLCASSRGGLAGAPSTDTQYFGPGTRLTVL.

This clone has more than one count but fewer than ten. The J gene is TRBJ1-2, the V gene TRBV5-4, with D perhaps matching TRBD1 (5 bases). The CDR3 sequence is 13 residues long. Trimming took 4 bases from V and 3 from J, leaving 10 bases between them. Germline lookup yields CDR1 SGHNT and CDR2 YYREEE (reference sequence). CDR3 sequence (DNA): TGTGCCAGCAGCCAGGACATCGACTATGGCTACACCTTC. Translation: CASSQDIDYGYTF.

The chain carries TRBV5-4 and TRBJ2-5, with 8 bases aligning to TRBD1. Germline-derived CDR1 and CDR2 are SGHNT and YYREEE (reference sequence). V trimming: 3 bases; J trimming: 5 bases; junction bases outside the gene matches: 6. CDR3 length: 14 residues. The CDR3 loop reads CASSSTGVLETQYF. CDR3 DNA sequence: TGTGCCAGCAGCTCGACAGGGGTGCTTGAGACCCAGTACTTC.

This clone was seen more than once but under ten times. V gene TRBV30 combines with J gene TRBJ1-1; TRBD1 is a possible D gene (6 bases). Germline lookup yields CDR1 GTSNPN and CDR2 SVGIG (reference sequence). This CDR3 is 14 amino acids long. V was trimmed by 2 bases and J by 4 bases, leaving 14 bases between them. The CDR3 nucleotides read TGTGCCTGGAGTTTCGTGGGGGCTGGCACTGAAGCTTTCTTT. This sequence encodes CAWSFVGAGTEAFF. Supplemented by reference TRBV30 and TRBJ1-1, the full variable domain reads SQTIHQWPATLVQPVGSPLSLECTVEGTSNPNLYWYRQAAGRGLQLLFYSVGIGQISSEVPQNLSASRPQDRQFILSSKKLLLSDSGFYLCAWSFVGAGTEAFFGQGTRLTVV.

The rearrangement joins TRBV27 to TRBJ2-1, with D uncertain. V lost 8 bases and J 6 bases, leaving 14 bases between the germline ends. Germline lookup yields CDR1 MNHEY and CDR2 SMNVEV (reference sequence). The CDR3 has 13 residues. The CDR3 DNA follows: TGTGCCAGCGAGTCTGGGCCCCTCAATGAGCAGTTCTTC. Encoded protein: CASESGPLNEQFF.

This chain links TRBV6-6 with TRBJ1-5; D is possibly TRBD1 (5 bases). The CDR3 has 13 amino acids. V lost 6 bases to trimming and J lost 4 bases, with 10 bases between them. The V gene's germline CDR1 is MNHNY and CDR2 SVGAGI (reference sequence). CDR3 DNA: TGTGCCAGCAGCTCAGACAGAAATCAGCCCCAGCATTTT. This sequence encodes CASSSDRNQPQHF.

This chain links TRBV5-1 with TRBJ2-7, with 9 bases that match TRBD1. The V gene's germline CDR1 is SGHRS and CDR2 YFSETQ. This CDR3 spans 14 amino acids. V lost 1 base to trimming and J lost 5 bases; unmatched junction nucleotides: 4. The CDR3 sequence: CASSLLDRGHEQYF. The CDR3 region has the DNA TGCGCCAGCAGCTTGTTGGACAGGGGACACGAGCAGTACTTC.

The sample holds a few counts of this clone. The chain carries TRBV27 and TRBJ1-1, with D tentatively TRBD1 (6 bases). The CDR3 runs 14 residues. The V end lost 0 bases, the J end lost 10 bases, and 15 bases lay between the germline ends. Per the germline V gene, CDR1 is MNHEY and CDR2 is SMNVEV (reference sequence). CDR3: CASSLSLGGGVAFF. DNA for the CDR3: TGTGCCAGCAGTTTATCACTTGGGGGGGGCGTAGCTTTCTTT.

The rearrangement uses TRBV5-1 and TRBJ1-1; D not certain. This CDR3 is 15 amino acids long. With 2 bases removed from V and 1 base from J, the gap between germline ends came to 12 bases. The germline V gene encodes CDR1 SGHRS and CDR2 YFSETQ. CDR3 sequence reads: CASSFRGEGNTEAFF. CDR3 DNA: TGCGCCAGCAGCTTCCGGGGAGAAGGGAACACTGAAGCTTTCTTT.

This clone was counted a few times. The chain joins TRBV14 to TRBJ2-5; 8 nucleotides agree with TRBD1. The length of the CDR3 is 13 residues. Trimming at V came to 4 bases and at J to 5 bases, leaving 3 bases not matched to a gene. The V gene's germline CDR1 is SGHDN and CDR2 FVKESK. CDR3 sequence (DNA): TGTGCCAGCAGCCGGGGACAGGTGGAGACCCAGTACTTC. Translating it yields CASSRGQVETQYF.

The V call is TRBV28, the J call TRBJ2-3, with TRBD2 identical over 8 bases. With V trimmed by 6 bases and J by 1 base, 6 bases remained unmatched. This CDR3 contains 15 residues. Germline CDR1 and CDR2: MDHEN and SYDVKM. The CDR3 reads CASSGRGGGTDTQYF. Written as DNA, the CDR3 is TGTGCCAGCAGCGGGAGGGGCGGGGGCACAGATACGCAGTATTTT. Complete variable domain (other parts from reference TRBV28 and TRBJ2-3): DVKVTQSSRYLVKRTGEKVFLECVQDMDHENMFWYRQDPGLGLRLIYFSYDVKMKEKGDIPEGYSVSREKKERFSLILESASTNQTSMYLCASSGRGGGTDTQYFGPGTRLTVL.

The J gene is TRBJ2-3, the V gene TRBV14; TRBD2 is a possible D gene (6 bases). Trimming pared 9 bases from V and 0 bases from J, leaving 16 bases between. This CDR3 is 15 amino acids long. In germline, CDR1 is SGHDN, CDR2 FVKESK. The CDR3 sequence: CARGVSGTSTDTQYF. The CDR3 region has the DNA TGTGCCAGAGGGGTCTCGGGGACTAGCACAGATACGCAGTATTTT. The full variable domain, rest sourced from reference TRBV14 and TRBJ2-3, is EAGVTQFPSHSVIEKGQTVTLRCDPISGHDNLYWYRRVMGKEIKFLLHFVKESKQDESGMPNNRFLAERTGGTYSTLKVQPAELEDSGVYFCARGVSGTSTDTQYFGPGTRLTVL.

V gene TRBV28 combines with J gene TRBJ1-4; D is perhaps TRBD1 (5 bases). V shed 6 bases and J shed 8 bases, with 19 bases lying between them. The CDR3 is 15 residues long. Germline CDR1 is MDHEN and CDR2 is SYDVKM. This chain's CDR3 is CASRRASGGKEKLFF. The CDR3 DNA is TGTGCCAGCAGACGAGCATCCGGGGGAAAGGAAAAACTGTTTTTT.

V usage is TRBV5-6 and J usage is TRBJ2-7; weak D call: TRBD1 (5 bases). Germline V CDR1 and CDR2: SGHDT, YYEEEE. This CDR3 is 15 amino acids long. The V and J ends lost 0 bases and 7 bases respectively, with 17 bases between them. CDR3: CASSLGPDKTQEQYF. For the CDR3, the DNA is TGTGCCAGCAGCTTGGGGCCGGACAAGACTCAGGAGCAGTACTTC.

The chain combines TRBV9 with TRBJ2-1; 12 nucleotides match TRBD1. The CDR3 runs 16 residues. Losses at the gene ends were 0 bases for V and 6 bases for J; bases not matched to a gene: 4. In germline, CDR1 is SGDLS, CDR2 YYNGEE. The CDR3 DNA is TGTGCCAGCAGCGTAGGTCCGGGACAGGGGGCCAATGAGCAGTTCTTC. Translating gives CASSVGPGQGANEQFF.

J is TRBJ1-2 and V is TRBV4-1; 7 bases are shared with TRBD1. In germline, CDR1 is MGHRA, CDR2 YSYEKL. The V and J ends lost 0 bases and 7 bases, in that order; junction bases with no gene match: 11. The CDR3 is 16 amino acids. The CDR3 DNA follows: TGCGCCAGCAGCCAAGAATTGGGGCAGGGGGGCGGTGGCTACACCTTC. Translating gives CASSQELGQGGGGYTF.